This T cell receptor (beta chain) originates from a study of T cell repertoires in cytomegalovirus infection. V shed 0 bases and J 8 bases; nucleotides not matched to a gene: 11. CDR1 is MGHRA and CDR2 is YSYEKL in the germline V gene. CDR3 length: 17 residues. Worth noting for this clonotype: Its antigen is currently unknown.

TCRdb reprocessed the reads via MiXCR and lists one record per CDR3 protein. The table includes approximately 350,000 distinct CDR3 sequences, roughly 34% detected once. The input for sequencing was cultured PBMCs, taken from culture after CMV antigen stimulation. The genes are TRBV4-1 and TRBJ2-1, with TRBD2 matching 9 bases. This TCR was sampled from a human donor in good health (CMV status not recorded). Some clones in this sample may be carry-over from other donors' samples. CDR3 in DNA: TGCGCCAGCAGCCAAGATATTCATAGCGGGAGTACTCATGAGCAGTTCTTC. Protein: CASSQDIHSGSTHEQFF.